This TCR beta chain is from a study of blood T cell repertoires in COVID-19. Some clones are missing from TCRdb's copy, which holds only in-frame ones; the method was immunoSEQ multiplex PCR. The sample holds roughly 180,000 clones, roughly 87% seen once. Recovery among Cohort 3 donors was established by two negative PCRs, clearance, or symptom resolution. Germline CDR1 and CDR2: SGDLS and YYNGEE. The J segment lost 7 bases and the V segment lost 0 bases, leaving 8 bases of the junction unmatched. This CDR3 is built from 16 residues. The sequencing sample was made of PBMCs or T cells enriched from blood (not recorded which). The sequence was collected from a man aged 45-65 years who had recovered from COVID-19. The chain uses TRBV9 and TRBJ2-1; 9 bases fit TRBD1. Here the CDR3 DNA reads TGTGCCAGCAGCGTAGGCTCGGACAGGGGAGTAAATGAGCAGTTCTTC. This encodes CASSVGSDRGVNEQFF.